This T cell receptor beta chain was recorded in a study of blood T cell repertoires in COVID-19. V shed 8 bases, J shed 5 bases, and the junction held 8 bases outside the gene matches. The CDR3 sequence is 13 residues long. Per the germline V gene, CDR1 is PRHDT and CDR2 is FYEKMQ (reference sequence). Authors' processing steps: Estimation of nucleated cell counts was performed using reference gene primer amplification. The data were produced by immunoSEQ multiplex PCR, yet TCRdb's version contains in-frame clones alone and is incomplete. V and J calls and clone size are those listed in that table; D and trimming were worked out from the DNA. The sample has 150,000 to 170,000 clones; 65% to 90% are singletons.

Sequenced sample: peripheral blood. This chain connects TRBV13 to TRBJ2-7; 8 nucleotides align to TRBD1. The source of this sequence is a woman aged 55-69 years with COVID-19, enrolled during active disease. This CDR3 reads CASGRTGLHEQYV. Written as DNA, the CDR3 is TGTGCCAGCGGCCGGACAGGGCTCCACGAGCAGTACGTC.